This T cell receptor beta chain is from a study of shared clonotypes between healthy human individuals. Sequenced by immunoSEQ multiplex PCR; TCRdb stores in-frame clones only, minus some. This sample yields around 2,000,000 clones, of which around 95% are seen a single time; 0.1% to 0.15% belongs to the top ten. CDR1 and CDR2 (germline): MNHEY, SMNVEV (reference sequence). J gave up 0 bases and V 7 bases, and 4 bases lay outside the gene matches. CDR3 length: 14 residues. This TCR was sampled from a man aged 18 to 29 in good health. Material for sequencing was naive CD4+ T cells sorted from blood. Stated subset: CD45RA+ positively selected. This chain joins TRBV27 and TRBJ1-1; 8 bases are shared with TRBD1. In DNA form, the CDR3 reads TGTGCCAGCACTATACAGGGGGTGAACACTGAAGCTTTCTTT. Encoded protein: CASTIQGVNTEAFF.